This TCR beta chain stems from a study of patients and donors after allogeneic stem cell transplantation. V lost 8 bases and J 0 bases, leaving 10 bases between the germline ends. Looked up from germline, CDR1 is DFQATT and CDR2 is SNEGSKA (reference sequence). CDR3 length: 13 residues. Via MiXCR, TCRdb re-called the RT-PCR reads, giving one row per CDR3 protein. There are approximately 88,000 distinct CDR3 sequences in the sample; less than 5% occur only once, and 2% to 3% lies in the top ten. This clonotype was counted only a few times. The receptor was isolated from a human donor who was either an allogeneic HSCT recipient or a stem cell or donor lymphocyte infusion donor (not recorded which). It is not recorded whose cells these are; they may come from a transplant donor. Input material: blood, either unsorted or a sorted T cell fraction (not recorded which). The chain carries TRBV20-1 and TRBJ2-2, with D uncertain. The CDR3 sequence is CSNSRSNTGELFF. DNA for the CDR3: TGCAGTAATAGCCGGTCGAACACCGGGGAGCTGTTTTTT.